This T cell receptor beta chain was observed in a study of blood T cell repertoires in COVID-19. Looking at the study overall: The analysed material was cDNA or gDNA that came from T cells, B-cell-depleted T cells, or PBMCs.

This clone came up once. Study processing details: The authors estimated nucleated cell counts from reference gene primer amplification. Generated by immunoSEQ multiplex PCR, the TCRdb table keeps only in-frame clones and is missing some. Clone size and the V and J calls come from that table; the DNA yielded D and trimming. The sample yields some 270,000 clones, about 80% seen once. Trimming took 3 bases from V and 7 from J, leaving 9 bases between them. The CDR3 has 12 residues. CDR1 is LNHDA and CDR2 is SQIVND in the germline V gene (reference sequence). Residents of about two dozen US areas, aged about 18 to 89 years, made up the participants. In Cohort 3, a recovered donor had either two negative PCRs, clearance, or symptom resolution.

This clonotype originated in a man aged 50 to 59 who had recovered from COVID-19. The chain carries TRBV19 and TRBJ1-2, with D perhaps matching TRBD1 (5 bases). Sequenced: PBMCs or T cells enriched from blood (not recorded which). CDR3 sequence (DNA): TGTGCCAGTAGTATCGGAGGGACTGGCTACACCTTC. This translates into CASSIGGTGYTF.